The T cell receptor beta chain described here comes from a study of blood T cell repertoires in COVID-19. This clone was seen a few times. V shed 0 bases and J shed 9 bases, with 15 bases lying between them. The CDR3 runs 15 residues. Germline V gene sequence: CDR1 MGHRA, CDR2 YSYEKL. Clones were sequenced by immunoSEQ multiplex PCR, and TCRdb holds only the in-frame ones, with some missing. Of 300,000 to 400,000 clones listed, 65% to 90% are singletons. The chain is built from TRBV4-1 and TRBJ2-1, with a weak D call TRBD2 (6 bases). The TCR sequence derives from a human donor in a cohort sampled during active COVID-19. Sequencing used peripheral blood. CDR3 DNA sequence: TGCGCCAGCAGCCAAGAAGGCGCGGGAATTGGTGAGCAGTTCTTC. As protein: CASSQEGAGIGEQFF.